The 14 T cell receptor beta chains given below trace back to one sample, sequenced in a study of T-cell reconstitution after alpha-beta-depleted transplantation in children. Unique molecular identifiers featured in how the TCRbeta library was prepared. Via MiXCR, TCRdb re-called the PCR reads, giving one row per CDR3 protein. This sample yields about 580,000 distinct CDR3 sequences, of which about 21% are seen a single time; roughly 13% belongs to the top ten. Sequencing was performed on PBMCs, mostly from graft donor cells, taken 360 days after TCRalphabeta/CD19-depleted stem cell transplant. The receptors here all came from a boy under two years old who had a stem cell transplant for acute myeloid leukemia, so the T cells may come from the graft donor.

CDR3 nucleotide sequence: TGCAGTGCTAGACAGGTCCAGACCGTGGACACCATATATTTT. Protein sequence: CSARQVQTVDTIYF. The chain links TRBV20-1 to TRBJ1-3; D not certain. V lost 2 bases to trimming and J lost 8 bases, with 16 bases between them. Germline assignment: CDR1 DFQATT and CDR2 SNEGSKA (reference sequence). The CDR3 spans 14 residues.

This clonotype was counted between two and nine times. The chain uses TRBV10-2 and TRBJ2-1, with 8 bases identical to TRBD1. CDR1 is WSHSY, CDR2 SAAADI, per germline. V lost 3 bases and J lost 0; bases outside the gene matches: 1. CDR3 length: 15 amino acids. CDR3 region: CASSEQGVSYNEQFF. The DNA of the CDR3 is TGCGCCAGCAGTGAACAGGGGGTCTCCTACAATGAGCAGTTCTTC.

This clonotype was recorded a few times. The gene calls are TRBV6-2 or TRBV6-3 and TRBJ1-5; maybe TRBD1 (6 bases). Trimming cost V 0 bases and J 2 bases, with 14 bases left between them. Per the germline V gene, CDR1 is MNHEY and CDR2 is SVGEGT. The CDR3 has 17 residues. The CDR3 DNA sequence: TGTGCCAGCAGTTACTCGATAACAGGGTACGGCAATCAGCCCCAGCATTTT. This gives the protein CASSYSITGYGNQPQHF.

The chain employs TRBV15 and TRBJ2-2; TRBD1 agrees at 9 bases. With 3 bases clipped from V and 4 bases from J, the junction kept 3 bases outside the gene matches. The germline V gene encodes CDR1 LNHNV and CDR2 YYDKDF (reference sequence). This CDR3 has 15 residues. As DNA, the CDR3 is TGTGCCACCAGCAGTAGGACAGGGGTCACCGGGGAGCTGTTTTTT. This encodes CATSSRTGVTGELFF.

The chain joins TRBV6-2 or TRBV6-3 to TRBJ2-6, with D perhaps TRBD1 or TRBD2 (5 bases each). CDR3 size: 15 residues. Germline CDR1 is MNHEY and CDR2 is SVGEGT. Trimming cost V 8 bases and J 4 bases, with 15 bases left between them. The DNA for the CDR3 is TGTGCCAGCGGCTTCGGGGCATCCGGGGCCAACGTCCTGACTTTC. Protein: CASGFGASGANVLTF.

V usage is TRBV4-3 and J usage is TRBJ1-4, with D uncertain. V was trimmed by 0 bases and J by 8 bases, leaving 13 bases between them. The length of the CDR3 is 15 residues. The V gene's germline CDR1 is LGHNA and CDR2 YSLEER. CDR3 in amino acids: CASSQDQSAREKLFF. The CDR3 nucleotides are TGCGCCAGCAGCCAAGATCAGTCAGCCAGGGAAAAACTGTTTTTT.

V gene TRBV6-5 combines with J gene TRBJ2-1; TRBD1 might be the D (5 bases). Trimming took 0 bases from V and 3 from J, leaving 9 bases between them. CDR1 and CDR2 (germline): MNHEY, SVGAGI. This CDR3 is built from 15 residues. CDR3 nucleotide sequence: TGTGCCAGCAGTTACTCAGGGGCACTCTACAATGAGCAGTTCTTC. Translating it yields CASSYSGALYNEQFF.

This chain's CDR3 is CASSHYNDEQYV. DNA for the CDR3: TGTGCCAGCAGCCACTACAACGACGAGCAGTACGTC. The chain links TRBV5-6 to TRBJ2-7; no definite D call. The germline gives CDR1 SGHDT, CDR2 YYEEEE. The CDR3 length is 12 residues. V was trimmed by 4 bases and J by 5 bases, leaving 10 bases between them.

This clonotype was detected only a few times. The J gene is TRBJ2-1, the V gene TRBV20-1; D might be TRBD2 (7 bases). Trimming left V 3 bases short and J 2 bases short, with 17 bases between. The CDR3 consists of 16 residues. Germline V gene data show CDR1 as DFQATT and CDR2 as SNEGSKA (reference sequence). The CDR3 sequence is CSASISRGAAYNEQFF. DNA for the CDR3: TGCAGTGCTAGTATTTCCCGGGGGGCAGCCTACAATGAGCAGTTCTTC.

At least ten counts were recorded for this clonotype. The genes are TRBV4-1 and TRBJ2-7; 8 nucleotides line up with TRBD2. V shed 1 base and J 3 bases; nucleotides not matched to a gene: 11. Germline CDR1 is MGHRA and CDR2 is YSYEKL. The CDR3 spans 17 residues. DNA for the CDR3: TGCGCCAGCAGCCAAGCCCTTCTGGCGGGGGGCAGCTACGAGCAGTACGTC. Its translation is CASSQALLAGGSYEQYV.

This sequence joins TRBV7-2 and TRBJ2-1; D is possibly TRBD1 (6 bases). The ends were cut back, 6 bases at V and 6 bases at J, with 12 bases in the middle. Per the germline V gene, CDR1 is SGHTA and CDR2 is FQGNSA. This CDR3 comprises 13 residues. The CDR3: CASSGLGGNEQFF. The CDR3 nucleotides read TGTGCCAGCAGTGGGTTAGGGGGCAATGAGCAGTTCTTC. Combining the CDR3 with reference TRBV7-2 and TRBJ2-1 gives the whole variable domain GAGVSQSPSNKVTEKGKDVELRCDPISGHTALYWYRQSLGQGLEFLIYFQGNSAPDKSGLPSDRFSAERTGGSVSTLTIQRTQQEDSAVYLCASSGLGGNEQFFGPGTRLTVL.

The chain carries TRBV20-1 and TRBJ1-1; D might be TRBD1 (5 bases). Trimming left V 6 bases short and J 3 bases short, with 14 bases between. CDR1 and CDR2 from the germline V gene are DFQATT and SNEGSKA (reference sequence). The CDR3 has 13 residues. The CDR3 here is CSATIGGDTEAFF. CDR3 DNA sequence: TGCAGTGCGACCATCGGAGGGGACACTGAAGCTTTCTTT.

This clonotype was observed at least ten times. The J gene is TRBJ1-4, the V gene TRBV11-2; 7 nucleotides match TRBD1. CDR3 size: 14 residues. In germline, CDR1 is SGHAT, CDR2 FQNNGV. J lost 9 bases, V lost 1 base, and 5 bases had no gene match. The CDR3 bases are TGTGCCAGCAGCTTAGTAACAGGGGTCCAAAAACTGTTTTTT. Encoded protein: CASSLVTGVQKLFF.

This clonotype was seen only a few times. This rearrangement joins TRBV6-5 to TRBJ2-1; unclear D gene. The germline V and J ends were trimmed by 1 base and 1 base, with 8 bases remaining between them. This CDR3 is built from 15 residues. Germline V gives CDR1 MNHEY, CDR2 SVGAGI. The DNA of the CDR3 is TGTGCCAGCAGTTACTTCGCCGCATCCTACAATGAGCAGTTCTTC. Translated, it gives CASSYFAASYNEQFF.